This TCR beta chain was captured in a study of blood T cell repertoires in COVID-19. Study as a whole: The United States, Italy and Spain provided the acute and convalescent COVID-19 samples. T cells, B-cell-depleted T cells, or PBMCs provided the cDNA or gDNA that served as material.

In the authors' workflow: Nucleated cell number was recorded as an estimate derived from reference gene primer amplification. TCRdb's copy holds only in-frame clones and misses some; the assay was immunoSEQ multiplex PCR. V, J and clone size reflect that table, while D and trimming were determined from the DNA. The sample consists of a few hundred thousand clones, 70% to 90% of them appearing once. The germline CDR1 and CDR2 sequences are LNHDA and SQIVND (reference sequence). The CDR3 is 13 residues long. The V gene lost 7 bases and the J gene lost 2 bases, with 11 bases spanning the gap. The sequencing input was peripheral blood. The clonotype originates from a woman of 80 years or more with acute or convalescent COVID-19. The rearrangement links TRBV19 to TRBJ2-5; D unclear. The CDR3 here is CASTLRGQETQYF. The CDR3 region has the DNA TGTGCCAGTACGTTGCGCGGACAAGAGACCCAGTACTTC.